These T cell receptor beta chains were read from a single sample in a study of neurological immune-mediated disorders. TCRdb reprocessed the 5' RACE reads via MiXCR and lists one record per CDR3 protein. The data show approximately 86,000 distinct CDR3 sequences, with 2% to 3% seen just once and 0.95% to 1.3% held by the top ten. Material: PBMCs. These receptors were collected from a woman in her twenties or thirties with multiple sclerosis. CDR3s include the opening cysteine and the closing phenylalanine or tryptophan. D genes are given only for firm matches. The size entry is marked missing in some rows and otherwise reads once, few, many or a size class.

TGTGCCACCAGCCGAACGACAGACTCCTACGAGCAGTACTTC	CATSRTTDSYEQYF	-	many	TRBJ2-7	TRBV15
TGTGCCAGCAGTTTGGGCGGCTCGGGGTCTAATGAAAAACTGTTTTTT	CASSLGGSGSNEKLFF	-	many	TRBJ1-4	TRBV27
TGTGCCAGCAGCGTATCTGGCGGGAGGGCGGCCGAGCAGTACTTC	CASSVSGGRAAEQYF	TRBD2	many	TRBJ2-7	TRBV9
TGCAGTGCTAGCCGCGGGGTGCAAGAGACCCAGTACTTC	CSASRGVQETQYF	-	few	TRBJ2-5	TRBV20-1
TGTGCCAGCAGCTTAGTTCCCCCCTCAACGGCAGGGTATAGTGGCCAGCCCCAGCATTTT	CASSLVPPSTAGYSGQPQHF	-	many	TRBJ1-5	TRBV7-9
TGTGCCAGCAGCCATTCCAGGGGGACTGAAGCTTTCTTT	CASSHSRGTEAFF	TRBD1	many	TRBJ1-1	TRBV7-6
TGTGACAGCAGCGACGGTTACGAGCAGTACTTC	CDSSDGYEQYF	-	few	TRBJ2-7	TRBV7-2
TGTGCCAGCAGCTGGGCCGCCGGGGGCTACCAGGGGGCCCAGTACTTC	CASSWAAGGYQGAQYF	-	many	TRBJ2-5	TRBV7-2
TGCGCCAGCAGCTCCGTACCGGGACTAGCGGACAATGAGCAGTTCTTC	CASSSVPGLADNEQFF	TRBD2	many	TRBJ2-1	TRBV5-1
TGTGCCAGCAGCTCCACGCCTAGCGGGAGATACGAGCAGTACTTC	CASSSTPSGRYEQYF	TRBD2	many	TRBJ2-7	TRBV14
TGTGCCAGCAGCTTACCGCAGGGCGGCGGAGAGACCCAGTACTTC	CASSLPQGGGETQYF	-	many	TRBJ2-5	TRBV7-2
TGCAGTGCTAGAGATCATAGGGTACTAGCCTACGAGCAGTACTTC	CSARDHRVLAYEQYF	-	many	TRBJ2-7	TRBV20-1
TGTGCCAGCAGCCCCTCCGGCTACGAGCAGTACTTC	CASSPSGYEQYF	-	many	TRBJ2-7	TRBV11-2
TGCGCCAGCAGCCAAGACCATAGGAAGGGACAGGTAACCTACGAGCAGTACTTC	CASSQDHRKGQVTYEQYF	TRBD1	few	TRBJ2-7	TRBV4-3
TGCGCCAGCAGCTTAGGCGATAAATTCAATGAGCAGTTCTTC	CASSLGDKFNEQFF	-	many	TRBJ2-1	TRBV5-1
TGCGCCAGCAGCTTGATTGAGGATACTGAAGCTTTCTTT	CASSLIEDTEAFF	-	many	TRBJ1-1	TRBV5-1
TGTGCCAGCAGTTCCTTTGGGTATGGCTACACCTTC	CASSSFGYGYTF	-	-	TRBJ1-2	TRBV27
TGTGCCAGCAGTTTAGTGGGGACAGGGAACACTGAAGCTTTCTTT	CASSLVGTGNTEAFF	TRBD1	many	TRBJ1-1	TRBV12-3/TRBV12-4
TGTGCCAGCAGCTTGGGGCGGGAACGACTCTACAATGAGCAGTTCTTC	CASSLGRERLYNEQFF	-	many	TRBJ2-1	TRBV5-5
TGTGCCAGCAGACAGGGGAGCGAGCAGTACTTC	CASRQGSEQYF	TRBD1	many	TRBJ2-7	TRBV6-5
TGTGCCAGCAGCGGCGGCTCCCCCCGCCTCGGGGCCAACGTCCTGACTTTC	CASSGGSPRLGANVLTF	-	many	TRBJ2-6	TRBV9
TGTGCCAGCAGCTTTCCGGGAGAGGGGGAGACCCAGTACTTC	CASSFPGEGETQYF	-	many	TRBJ2-5	TRBV7-9
TGTGCCAGCAGTCCCGGACAGGGGTGGGAGACCCAGTACTTC	CASSPGQGWETQYF	TRBD1	many	TRBJ2-5	TRBV6-2/TRBV6-3
TGTGCCAGCAGCCAACAGGGAAGACCTAACACTGAAGCTTTCTTT	CASSQQGRPNTEAFF	-	many	TRBJ1-1	TRBV14
TGTGCCAGCAGTTTCCGGACTACCATTTTTGGGGAGCTGTTTTTT	CASSFRTTIFGELFF	-	many	TRBJ2-2	TRBV27
TGCAGTGCTACCCTTGCTAGCGGGAGCCTCGAGCAGTTCTTC	CSATLASGSLEQFF	TRBD2	many	TRBJ2-1	TRBV20-1
TGCGCCAGCAGCTCCGGGGGAGGGCAAGACAATGAGCAGTTCTTC	CASSSGGGQDNEQFF	TRBD2	many	TRBJ2-1	TRBV5-1
TGTGCCAGCAGCCGGAGTGGGGCCACTAATGAAAAACTGTTTTTT	CASSRSGATNEKLFF	-	many	TRBJ1-4	TRBV7-2
TGTGCCAGCAGCCTAGCGGGACCCACAGATACGCAGTATTTT	CASSLAGPTDTQYF	TRBD2	many	TRBJ2-3	TRBV7-6
TGCGCCAGCAGCTTTGATCTTGATACCATCAATGAGCAGTTCTTC	CASSFDLDTINEQFF	-	many	TRBJ2-1	TRBV5-1
TGTGCCAGCAGCTTGATCACAAGCTACGAGCAGTACTTC	CASSLITSYEQYF	-	many	TRBJ2-7	TRBV7-9
TGTGCCAGCAGCCCGCCGGGACTATCGTTATACGAGCAGTACTTC	CASSPPGLSLYEQYF	TRBD2	many	TRBJ2-7	TRBV13
TGTGCCAGCAAAACCGGGACCTCCGATTACGAGCAGTACTTC	CASKTGTSDYEQYF	-	many	TRBJ2-7	TRBV28
TGTGCCAGCAGCCCGGGACAGGGGGAAAACAATGAGCAGTTCTTC	CASSPGQGENNEQFF	TRBD1	many	TRBJ2-1	TRBV6-6
TGCAGTGCTAGAGGAATAGGGCTGGGAGATACGCAGTATTTT	CSARGIGLGDTQYF	-	many	TRBJ2-3	TRBV20-1
TGCAGCGTTGAAAGGACGCGAAGCTCTGAAGCTTTCTTT	CSVERTRSSEAFF	-	many	TRBJ1-1	TRBV29-1
TGCGCCAGCAGCATATCCGGACAGGGGGTTGCCGGGGAGCTGTTTTTT	CASSISGQGVAGELFF	TRBD1	many	TRBJ2-2	TRBV5-1
TGTGCCAGCAGCTGGCTAGGAGAGGGGCAGTACTTC	CASSWLGEGQYF	-	many	TRBJ2-7	TRBV11-3
TGTGCCACCAGCAGAGATTTAGCCCGCCGGGTACAAGAGACCCAGTACTTC	CATSRDLARRVQETQYF	-	once	TRBJ2-5	TRBV15
TGCGCCAGCAGCCTAACTAGCGGGTCGCGAGATACGCAGTATTTT	CASSLTSGSRDTQYF	TRBD2	many	TRBJ2-3	TRBV5-1
TGTGCCAGCAGTGTACAGGGGAGCGGTGGCTACACCTTC	CASSVQGSGGYTF	TRBD1	many	TRBJ1-2	TRBV28
TGTGCCAGCAGTTTGGCGAGCTCCTACAATGAGCAGTTCTTC	CASSLASSYNEQFF	-	many	TRBJ2-1	TRBV12-3/TRBV12-4
TGCGCCAGCAGCAGCAAAGGACAGGGTTCGTCGATCGAGCAGTACTTC	CASSSKGQGSSIEQYF	TRBD1	many	TRBJ2-7	TRBV4-3
TGCAGTGCCACACTAGCGGGAGACTACAATGAGCAGTTCTTC	CSATLAGDYNEQFF	TRBD2	many	TRBJ2-1	TRBV20-1
TGTGCCAGCAGAACAGGGAGGAGAAATGGCTACACCTTC	CASRTGRRNGYTF	-	many	TRBJ1-2	TRBV7-2
TGCGCCAGCAGCTTGCCGGGGCTAGCGGGGATCAATGAGCAGTTCTTC	CASSLPGLAGINEQFF	TRBD2	many	TRBJ2-1	TRBV5-1
TGTGCCAGCTCACCTCGGGACGGCGGTGAGCAGTTCTTC	CASSPRDGGEQFF	-	many	TRBJ2-1	TRBV18